The clone carrying this T cell receptor beta chain was recorded only once. The data are from a study of Ad26.COV2.S vaccination and SARS-CoV-2 variants. Germline CDR1 is SGHNT and CDR2 is YENEEA. The CDR3 is made up of 15 amino acids. V lost 4 bases and J 3 bases, leaving 13 bases between the germline ends. Treatment noted: 19 received Ad26.COV2.S at low or high dose, single or two shots; 5 received placebo; per-sample allocation not given. Day 63 following the first vaccine or placebo injection was when the samples were taken. An Ad26 vector expressing Wuhan-strain SARS-CoV-2 spike served as the vaccine. Only in-frame clones appear in the TCRdb table, and some are missing; sequencing was by immunoSEQ multiplex PCR. This sample has under 600,000 clones, with around 89% found just once.

Sequencing used peripheral blood, obtained in a trial of Ad26.COV2.S vaccine versus placebo. The J gene is TRBJ1-5, the V gene TRBV11-3; D perhaps matches TRBD1 (5 bases). The origin of this receptor is a person aged 18-65 years who received the Ad26.COV2.S COVID-19 vaccine or a placebo. The CDR3 region is CASSWGADSNQPQHF. Here the CDR3 DNA reads TGTGCCAGCAGCTGGGGCGCGGATTCCAATCAGCCCCAGCATTTT.